This is a list of T cell receptor beta chains from one sample in a study of regulatory T cells in long-lasting Graves disease. Each CDR3 protein gets one entry after TCRdb re-called the multiplex PCR reads with MiXCR. Here the sample spans more than 400,000 distinct CDR3 sequences, about a sixth being singletons. The same data also contributed to another study, on T cells in Graves' hyperthyroidism and ophthalmopathy.

The sequencing here drew on peripheral blood mononuclear cells (PBMCs), taken at new diagnosis, from a patient treated with antithyroid drugs. The source of these receptors is a woman aged 30 to 39 with Graves disease. Each CDR3 is given with its conserved first and last residue. D genes are given only for firm matches. Clone size is given for some rows only: seen once, a few or many times, or a class if the clone is expanded.

abundance	d_gene	j_gene	v_gene	CDR3aa	CDR3nt
many	TRBD2	TRBJ2-7	TRBV10-3	CALASREGSEQYF	TGTGCCTTAGCATCCAGGGAGGGTAGCGAGCAGTACTTC
many	TRBD2	TRBJ2-7	TRBV27	CASGKIAGGPYEQYF	TGTGCCAGCGGCAAGATTGCGGGAGGCCCCTACGAGCAGTACTTC
many	TRBD1	TRBJ1-1	TRBV18	CASSPDRLNTEAFF	TGTGCCAGCTCACCGGACAGGCTGAACACTGAAGCTTTCTTT
many	TRBD1	TRBJ2-7	TRBV11-1	CASSPTGTGNTYEQYF	TGTGCCAGCAGCCCTACCGGGACAGGCAATACCTACGAGCAGTACTTC
.	TRBD2	TRBJ2-1	TRBV18	CASSPLVAGEVEQFF	TGTGCCAGCTCACCACTCGTAGCGGGAGAGGTTGAGCAGTTCTTC
few	TRBD1	TRBJ2-2	TRBV18	CASSPGTATGELFF	TGTGCCAGCTCACCAGGGACAGCGACCGGGGAGCTGTTTTTT
many	.	TRBJ2-7	TRBV5-5	CASTQVGSYEQYF	TGTGCCAGCACCCAAGTGGGCTCCTACGAGCAGTACTTC
few	TRBD1	TRBJ1-3	TRBV29-1	CSVTGTASGNTIYF	TGCAGCGTTACCGGGACAGCCTCTGGAAACACCATATATTTT
few	.	TRBJ2-2	TRBV27	CASSLAVPQPTGELFF	TGTGCCAGCAGTTTAGCAGTCCCCCAGCCCACCGGGGAGCTGTTTTTT
.	TRBD2	TRBJ2-2	TRBV10-2	CASSGPGTSGYNRAGELFF	TGCGCCAGCAGTGGGCCCGGGACTAGCGGGTATAACCGGGCCGGGGAGCTGTTTTTT
.	.	TRBJ2-1	TRBV20-1	CSAARALTYNEQFF	TGCAGTGCCGCGCGAGCGTTGACCTACAATGAGCAGTTCTTC
few	TRBD1	TRBJ2-2	TRBV29-1	CSVHSETGLGTGELFF	TGCAGCGTTCACTCCGAGACAGGGCTGGGTACCGGGGAGCTGTTTTTT
many	.	TRBJ2-2	TRBV12-5	CASGSMVGLPRNTGELFF	TGTGCTAGTGGTTCGATGGTCGGACTACCCAGAAACACCGGGGAGCTGTTTTTT
.	TRBD2	TRBJ2-7	TRBV12-3/TRBV12-4	CASSFSLAGGGEQYF	TGTGCCAGCAGTTTCTCACTAGCGGGAGGAGGGGAGCAGTACTTC
many	.	TRBJ2-2	TRBV18	CASSRTSGDTTGELFF	TGTGCCAGCTCACGTACTTCTGGCGACACCACCGGGGAGCTGTTTTTT
many	.	TRBJ1-2	TRBV18	CASSPGPGDGYTF	TGTGCCAGCTCCCCCGGCCCGGGGGATGGCTACACCTTC
.	.	TRBJ2-3	TRBV12-3/TRBV12-4	CASSPQLGSTDTQYF	TGTGCCAGCAGCCCCCAACTAGGAAGCACAGATACGCAGTATTTT
many	.	TRBJ2-1	TRBV11-2	CASSSYGYEQFF	TGTGCCAGCAGCTCGTACGGTTATGAGCAGTTCTTC
.	TRBD2	TRBJ2-7	TRBV10-2	CASRTSGISYEQYF	TGCGCCAGCAGGACTAGCGGGATCTCCTACGAGCAGTACTTC
many	TRBD2	TRBJ2-1	TRBV2	CASRRLANEQFF	TGTGCCAGCAGACGACTAGCTAATGAGCAGTTCTTC
.	.	TRBJ2-7	TRBV7-2	CASSPRGAGRPHEQYF	TGTGCCAGCAGCCCCCGGGGGGCCGGGAGGCCCCACGAGCAGTACTTC
many	TRBD1	TRBJ2-1	TRBV6-1	CASSEAISGGTGRPHEQFF	TGTGCCAGCAGTGAAGCGATTTCGGGCGGGACAGGGCGCCCCCATGAGCAGTTCTTC
many	.	TRBJ2-3	TRBV28	CARLHRDGPDTQYF	TGTGCCAGACTTCACAGGGACGGTCCAGATACGCAGTATTTT
many	TRBD2	TRBJ2-5	TRBV7-3	CASSPLGLAGKETQYF	TGTGCCAGCAGCCCCCTCGGACTAGCGGGAAAAGAGACCCAGTACTTC
many	TRBD2	TRBJ2-1	TRBV3-1	CASSPNPAGVSGEQFF	TGTGCCAGCAGCCCGAATCCAGCGGGAGTGTCGGGTGAGCAGTTCTTC
few	TRBD2	TRBJ2-1	TRBV28	CATPGLGDNEQFF	TGTGCCACCCCGGGACTAGGGGACAATGAGCAGTTCTTC
.	.	TRBJ2-1	TRBV4-3	CASSHLMTFSYNEQFF	TGCGCCAGCAGCCACCTCATGACATTCTCCTACAATGAGCAGTTCTTC
.	TRBD1	TRBJ2-5	TRBV27	CASSGQGALFGETQHF	TGTGCCAGCAGTGGCCAGGGGGCTCTTTTTGGTGAGACCCAGCACTTC
few	.	TRBJ1-5	TRBV25-1	CASSDWGNQPQHF	TGTGCCAGCAGTGACTGGGGCAATCAGCCCCAGCATTTT
few	.	TRBJ1-1	TRBV4-3	CASSLGDGNTEAFF	TGCGCCAGCAGCCTCGGGGACGGGAACACTGAAGCTTTCTTT
many	TRBD1	TRBJ2-7	TRBV5-5	CASSLDIGTGLSEQYF	TGTGCCAGCAGCTTGGACATCGGGACAGGGCTTAGCGAGCAGTACTTC
many	.	TRBJ1-1	TRBV5-1	CASSASRTSDDTEAFF	TGCGCCAGCAGCGCCAGCCGGACCTCTGATGACACTGAAGCTTTCTTT
many	.	TRBJ2-3	TRBV3-1	CASSHNRGTDTQYF	TGTGCCAGCAGCCACAACAGGGGCACAGATACGCAGTATTTT
many	.	TRBJ1-5	TRBV6-5	CASSYKAGFHNQPQHF	TGTGCCAGCAGTTACAAGGCAGGCTTCCACAATCAGCCCCAGCATTTT
many	.	TRBJ2-1	TRBV18	CASSPMITGREQFF	TGTGCCAGCTCACCAATGATAACAGGGCGTGAGCAGTTCTTC